What follows are 15 T cell receptor beta chains derived from one specimen sequenced in a study of cytomegalovirus exposure and HLA in healthy donors. Researchers ran the PCR with 60 Vbeta and 13 Jbeta primers. Repertoires were generated with immunoSEQ multiplex PCR, while TCRdb's copy carries only in-frame clones and drops some. The data contain over 150,000 clones, roughly 76% of them singletons. The sample consisted of PBMCs. These TCRs come from a woman aged 50 to 65 in good health and CMV-seronegative.

The V gene is TRBV6-5, the J gene TRBJ1-1; no definite D call. V lost 8 bases and J lost 5, with 15 bases in between. The germline gives CDR1 MNHEY, CDR2 SVGAGI. This CDR3 has 13 residues. CDR3 coding DNA: TGTGCCAGCCGAGGCGCGCTCGGGACTGAAGCTTTCTTT. Protein sequence: CASRGALGTEAFF.

The sample holds a few counts of this clone. J is TRBJ2-1 and V is TRBV18; 8 positions match TRBD2. The germline V gene has CDR1 KGHSH and CDR2 LQKENI. J was trimmed by 10 bases and V by 4 bases; bases with no gene match: 6. The CDR3 has 13 residues. The CDR3 coding sequence is TGTGCCAGCTCACGCGGACTAGCCTCCGAGCAGTTCTTC. Translating it yields CASSRGLASEQFF.

The chain links TRBV7-9 to TRBJ2-7; TRBD2 might be the D (5 bases). This CDR3 contains 12 residues. The ends were cut back, 3 bases at V and 3 bases at J, with 6 bases in the middle. Germline V lookup: CDR1 SEHNR, CDR2 FQNEAQ (reference sequence). CDR3 nucleotides: TGTGCCAGCAGCTTGACTATCTACGAGCAGTACTTC. Protein sequence: CASSLTIYEQYF.

The chain combines TRBV5-5 with TRBJ1-5; 8 bases map to TRBD1. The V and J ends lost 4 bases and 6 bases, in that order; junction bases with no gene match: 15. Germline assignment: CDR1 SGHKS and CDR2 YYEKEE (reference sequence). The length of the CDR3 is 17 residues. The CDR3 here is CASSLNTGGDYVQPQHF. The DNA for the CDR3 is TGTGCCAGCAGCCTGAACACAGGGGGTGATTACGTTCAGCCCCAGCATTTT. The full variable domain, rest sourced from reference TRBV5-5 and TRBJ1-5, is DAGVTQSPTHLIKTRGQQVTLRCSPISGHKSVSWYQQVLGQGPQFIFQYYEKEERGRGNFPDRFSARQFPNYSSELNVNALLLGDSALYLCASSLNTGGDYVQPQHFGDGTRLSIL.

The chain is built from TRBV19 and TRBJ2-2, with a possible D match to TRBD1 (6 bases). V was shortened by 3 bases and J by 10 bases, with 12 bases between the two germline ends. This CDR3 spans 13 amino acids. Germline CDR1 LNHDA, CDR2 SQIVND (reference sequence). In nucleotides, the CDR3 is TGTGCCAGTAGTATTAGGGGGAACACGGAGCTGTTTTTT. It codes for CASSIRGNTELFF.

The chain carries TRBV6-4 and TRBJ1-1; no reliable D call. The CDR3 has 13 amino acids. CDR1 is MRHNA, CDR2 SNTAGT, per germline. Between the trimmed V and J ends, which lost 6 bases and 3 bases, there was a span of 11 bases. DNA for the CDR3: TGTGCCAGCAGCCGTGACACCTACACTGAAGCTTTCTTT. As protein: CASSRDTYTEAFF.

The chain has TRBV11-2 and TRBJ2-2; no clear D gene. Germline V gene data show CDR1 as SGHAT and CDR2 as FQNNGV. This CDR3 is 15 amino acids long. Trimming shortened V by 7 bases and J by 1 base, and 13 bases separated the two germline ends. The CDR3 nucleotides read TGTGCCAGCACCGAAAGCGCGGAGAACACCGGGGAGCTGTTTTTT. Translated: CASTESAENTGELFF.

A few counts support this clone. The chain carries TRBV4-2 and TRBJ1-5, with 10 bases lining up with TRBD1. V lost 6 bases and J lost 5; bases outside the gene matches: 7. CDR3 length: 15 residues. Germline V CDR1 and CDR2: LGHNA, YNFKEQ. The CDR3 reads CASRRTGGGYQPQHF. DNA for the CDR3: TGTGCCAGCAGGCGGACAGGGGGGGGGTATCAGCCCCAGCATTTT.

The chain recombines TRBV2 with TRBJ1-4; D possibly corresponds to TRBD1 (5 bases). This CDR3 is built from 14 residues. CDR1 is SNHLY, CDR2 FYNNEI, per germline. V was trimmed by 4 bases and J by 6 bases, leaving 12 bases between them. Here the CDR3 DNA reads TGTGCCAGCAGTGGGCAGGGCCTCGATGAAAAACTGTTTTTT. Its translation is CASSGQGLDEKLFF. Full variable domain (rest looked up from reference TRBV2 and TRBJ1-4): EPEVTQTPSHQVTQMGQEVILRCVPISNHLYFYWYRQILGQKVEFLVSFYNNEISEKSEIFDDQFSVERPDGSNFTLKIRSTKLEDSAMYFCASSGQGLDEKLFFGSGTQLSVL.

This rearrangement joins TRBV7-2 to TRBJ2-5, with D possibly matching TRBD1 (6 bases). This CDR3 contains 15 residues. CDR1 SGHTA and CDR2 FQGNSA come from the germline V gene. Trimming shortened V by 1 base and J by 4 bases, and 13 bases separated the two germline ends. The CDR3 sequence: CASSLGGTPGETQYF. The CDR3 nucleotides are TGTGCCAGCAGCTTAGGAGGGACACCAGGAGAGACCCAGTACTTC. The full variable domain, completed using reference TRBV7-2 and TRBJ2-5, is GAGVSQSPSNKVTEKGKDVELRCDPISGHTALYWYRQSLGQGLEFLIYFQGNSAPDKSGLPSDRFSAERTGGSVSTLTIQRTQQEDSAVYLCASSLGGTPGETQYFGPGTRLLVL.

CDR3 in DNA: TGTGCCAGCAGCTTGGGACAGCAGAACACTGAAGCTTTCTTT. Protein sequence: CASSLGQQNTEAFF. This chain connects TRBV7-6 to TRBJ1-1, with 7 bases fitting TRBD1. V trimming: 3 bases; J trimming: 1 base; junction bases outside the gene matches: 2. The CDR3 runs to 14 residues. Germline V lookup: CDR1 SGHVS, CDR2 FNYEAQ.

This clone was observed a handful of times. V and J are TRBV27 and TRBJ1-1; 11 bases agree with TRBD1. V lost 4 bases and J lost 7; bases outside the gene matches: 8. The CDR3 contains 15 residues. Germline V CDR1 and CDR2: MNHEY, SMNVEV (reference sequence). The CDR3 DNA reads as TGTGCCAGCAGTTCCCGGACAGGGGGCCACCTTGAAGCTTTCTTT. Translating gives CASSSRTGGHLEAFF.

V gene TRBV19 combines with J gene TRBJ1-4, with D perhaps TRBD1 (6 bases). Looked up from germline, CDR1 is LNHDA and CDR2 is SQIVND (reference sequence). The CDR3 sequence is 15 residues long. Between the trimmed V and J ends, which lost 4 bases and 4 bases, there was a span of 13 bases. CDR3 region: CASSNDRLNNEKLFF. Written as DNA, the CDR3 is TGTGCCAGTAGTAACGACAGGCTTAATAATGAAAAACTGTTTTTT. Complete variable domain (other parts from reference TRBV19 and TRBJ1-4): DGGITQSPKYLFRKEGQNVTLSCEQNLNHDAMYWYRQDPGQGLRLIYYSQIVNDFQKGDIAEGYSVSREKKESFPLTVTSAQKNPTAFYLCASSNDRLNNEKLFFGSGTQLSVL.

The chain uses TRBV4-3 and TRBJ2-3; possibly TRBD2 for D (6 bases). This CDR3 contains 13 residues. The V gene lost 5 bases and the J gene lost 3 bases, with 9 bases spanning the gap. Germline CDR1 reads LGHNA; CDR2 reads YSLEER. In nucleotides, the CDR3 is TGCGCCAGCAGCTTGGAGGGAACAGATACGCAGTATTTT. Its translation: CASSLEGTDTQYF.

This chain joins TRBV28 and TRBJ2-7; D might be TRBD2 (6 bases). The CDR3 runs 14 residues. Trimming removed 2 bases from V and 2 bases from J, with 10 bases in between. Germline V lookup: CDR1 MDHEN, CDR2 SYDVKM. Here the CDR3 reads CASSLGGRAYEQYF. The CDR3 bases are TGTGCCAGCAGTTTAGGGGGGAGAGCCTACGAGCAGTACTTC.